This TCR beta chain derives from a study of regulatory T cells in long-lasting Graves disease. Study-wide results and limits: Public clonotype sharing was higher in persistent than newly diagnosed patients.

In this sample, this clonotype turned up once. Its antigen is currently unknown. The junction and the germline gene differ at one end; a read error may be behind it. Germline V lookup: CDR1 MNHEY, CDR2 SVGAGI. The CDR3 has 15 residues. Arm-PCR of CDR3 regions and iRepertoire HTBI primers were used to build TCR beta libraries. One entry per CDR3 protein results from TCRdb running MiXCR on the multiplex PCR reads. In the table there are hundreds of thousands of distinct CDR3 sequences, approximately 23% of which are singletons. Noted time point: persistent/refractory GD, antithyroid drugs over 5 years with positive TRAb. PBMC RNA served as the TCR library source. EDTA tubes received roughly 9.7 milliliters of drawn peripheral blood.

The source of this sequence is a female donor with Graves disease. Sequenced here: peripheral blood mononuclear cells (PBMCs), sampled when the disease was refractory, from a patient treated with antithyroid drugs. The rearrangement links TRBV6-5 to TRBJ1-2; 11 positions agree with TRBD1. The CDR3 coding sequence is TGTGCCAGCAGTTCTGGACAGGGGGCTAACTGTGGCTACACCTTC. It codes for CASSSGQGANCGYTF.